The clone carrying this TCR beta chain was seen many times. What it binds is unknown. The data were obtained in a study of regulatory T cells in long-lasting Graves disease. The wider study: Graves' patients (newly diagnosed) had been on antithyroid drugs under 3 months.

For TCR beta, libraries came from iRepertoire HTBI primers and Arm-PCR of CDR3 regions. TCRdb re-called the multiplex PCR reads with MiXCR, one entry per CDR3 protein. The top ten hold about 36% of the sample, which has approximately 300,000 distinct CDR3 sequences, 18% seen once. The study, taken as a whole, reports: Persistent disease preferred TRBV28, TRBJ1-2 and TRBJ2-5.

Indicated time point: newly diagnosed GD, antithyroid drugs for less than 3 months. Construction of the TCR library relied on RNA isolated from PBMCs. Graves' disease diagnosis relied on American Thyroid Association guidelines. Patients were enrolled at an endocrinology department in Xi'an, China. Trimming shortened V by 4 bases and J by 4 bases, and 8 bases separated the two germline ends. There are 12 residues in the CDR3. The chain couples TRBV12-3 or TRBV12-4 to TRBJ2-7, with D perhaps assigned TRBD1 or TRBD2 (5 bases each). The sequences come from peripheral blood mononuclear cells (PBMCs), collected at new diagnosis, from a patient treated with antithyroid drugs. The TCR was taken from a female donor with Graves disease. CDR3: CASSSWGYEQYF. Here the CDR3 DNA reads TGTGCCAGCAGTTCGTGGGGGTACGAGCAGTACTTC.